This TCR beta chain is drawn from a study of T cell responses to AZD1222 COVID-19 vaccine. The method was immunoSEQ multiplex PCR; TCRdb's version includes in-frame clones alone and lacks a portion of them. Of approximately 150,000 clones in the sample, roughly nine tenths were seen once. General study findings and limits: As reported, nearly half of all spike-specific TCRs target variant regions that are unmutated. Spike-specific TCR breadth and depth went up after people got two AZD1222 doses. At 160-218 and 743-854, vaccine-associated CD4 TCRs were dominant, and they spanned spike.

For this clone: Its target is not known.

This TCR derives from an adult in good health. The source material was peripheral blood, sampled on day 0 of AZD1222 vaccination.

The CDR3 coding sequence is TGTGCCACCAGTGATTGGACAGATAGCACAGATACGCAGTATTTT. Residues: CATSDWTDSTDTQYF. The chain is built from TRBV24-1 and TRBJ2-3, with D tentatively TRBD1 (6 bases). The CDR3 has 15 amino acids. The germline V and J ends were trimmed by 2 bases and 0 bases, with 8 bases remaining between them. Germline V gene lookup returns CDR1 KGHDR and CDR2 SFDVKD.